The rows below give T cell receptor beta chains drawn from one sample of a study of shared clonotypes between healthy human individuals. Sequenced by immunoSEQ multiplex PCR; TCRdb stores in-frame clones only, minus some. The data contain roughly 2.4 million clones, 90% to 97% of them seen just once; the ten biggest clones take up 0.1% to 0.15%. The sample was naive CD4+ T cells sorted from blood. The receptors originated from a man aged 18 to 30 in good health. CDR3s include the opening cysteine and the closing phenylalanine or tryptophan. The D gene is left open where the match is weak. The size field is filled for only some rows; it gives once, few, many or a size class.

J	D	V	size	DNA	CDR3
TRBJ2-2	NA	TRBV28	NA	TGTGCCAGCAGCTCCGGGACCGCCACGATTACCGGGGAGCTGTTTTTT	CASSSGTATITGELFF
TRBJ2-4	TRBD2	TRBV10-3	once	TGTGCCATCAGTGAGTCATTAACTAGCGAAAACATTCAGTACTTC	CAISESLTSENIQYF
TRBJ1-6	NA	TRBV7-2	NA	TGTGCCAGCAGCTCCCAGGGACCGCGGGGGTCACCCCTCCACTTT	CASSSQGPRGSPLHF
TRBJ2-7	TRBD2	TRBV19	once	TGTGCCAGTAGTATCACCGGGACTAGTAACGAGCAGTACTTC	CASSITGTSNEQYF
TRBJ2-3	TRBD2	TRBV5-3	NA	TGTGCCAGAAGCCCTACTAGCGGTCCTACAGATACGCAGTATTTT	CARSPTSGPTDTQYF
TRBJ1-1	NA	TRBV2	NA	TGTGCCAGCCGAAGCCAAGGTTTGAGTAGCACTGAAGCTTTCTTT	CASRSQGLSSTEAFF
TRBJ2-7	NA	TRBV12-5	NA	TGTGCTAGTGGTCCGGGCCTTAGTAGCGCCTACGAGCAGTACTTC	CASGPGLSSAYEQYF
TRBJ2-7	NA	TRBV27	once	TGTGCCAGCAGTTTCCAGGGGTGGGACGAGCAGTACTTC	CASSFQGWDEQYF
TRBJ2-1	NA	TRBV5-4	NA	TGTGCCAGCAGCGTTGGATCAGGCGGGAATTCCTACAATGAGCAGTTCTTC	CASSVGSGGNSYNEQFF
TRBJ2-5	TRBD2	TRBV6-5	NA	TGTGCCAGCAGTTACTCAGGACTAGCGGGAGTAGAGACCCAGTACTTC	CASSYSGLAGVETQYF
TRBJ2-2	TRBD1	TRBV10-3	NA	TGTGCCATCAGTGAGTCTGGCGGACAGGTCCTCACCGGGGAGCTGTTTTTT	CAISESGGQVLTGELFF
TRBJ1-1	NA	TRBV5-1	NA	TGCGCCAGCAGCCCAAAAAATATCAGAGCCAATAACACTGAAGCTTTCTTT	CASSPKNIRANNTEAFF
TRBJ2-3	NA	TRBV30	NA	TGTGCCTGGATGGCCCACCGGGGGCCAGGAGATACGCAGTATTTT	CAWMAHRGPGDTQYF
TRBJ1-6	NA	TRBV10-3	once	TGTGCCATCACTCCGGACAGAAACAGCTCACCCCTCCACTTT	CAITPDRNSSPLHF
TRBJ2-7	NA	TRBV4-3	NA	TGCGCCAGCAGCCAAGACTATTTCCAAGGGTACGAGCAGTACTTC	CASSQDYFQGYEQYF
TRBJ2-4	TRBD1	TRBV5-1	NA	TGCGCCAGCAGCTTCCGGTCGGGACAGGGTTCCAAAAACATTCAGTACTTC	CASSFRSGQGSKNIQYF
TRBJ2-7	NA	TRBV7-9	NA	TGTGCCAGCAGCTTGGTGAACGAGCAGTACTTC	CASSLVNEQYF
TRBJ1-2	TRBD1	TRBV6-5	NA	TGTGCCAGCAGTAGGACAGGGGGGTATGGCTACACCTTC	CASSRTGGYGYTF
TRBJ1-1	NA	TRBV29-1	NA	TGCAGCGTTGTCCGGGGGGCAAACACTGAAGCTTTCTTT	CSVVRGANTEAFF
TRBJ2-1	NA	TRBV7-3	NA	TGTGCCAGCAGCTTAGGCGGGTCCTACAATGAGCAGTTCTTC	CASSLGGSYNEQFF
TRBJ1-6	NA	TRBV19	NA	TGTGCCAGTAGTAGCGGGACACATTCACCCCTCCACTTT	CASSSGTHSPLHF
TRBJ1-2	NA	TRBV19	NA	TGTGCCCCTCAGAGGGGCCTGGACTATGGCTACACCTTC	CAPQRGLDYGYTF
TRBJ1-1	NA	TRBV28	NA	TGTGCCAGCAGTTTACATCGAGGGAACACTGAAGCTTTCTTT	CASSLHRGNTEAFF
TRBJ2-7	NA	TRBV5-1	once	TGCGCCAGCAGCTTGGGGGCAGGGGTTAGTTACGAGCAGTACTTC	CASSLGAGVSYEQYF
TRBJ1-1	NA	TRBV10-3	NA	TGTGCCATCAGTGATCGGGCAGGCTCCCGCTGGGGCACTGAAGCTTTCTTT	CAISDRAGSRWGTEAFF
TRBJ2-5	TRBD1	TRBV5-4	NA	TGTGCCAGCTCTCCGACAGGGGGTCAGACCCAGTACTTC	CASSPTGGQTQYF
TRBJ2-7	TRBD2	TRBV10-3	NA	TGTGCCATCAGTACATCGGGACTAGCGGGCTACGAGCAGTACTTC	CAISTSGLAGYEQYF
TRBJ1-2	TRBD1	TRBV28	NA	TGTGCCAGCAATCTCCGGGACAGGGATAATGGCTACACCTTC	CASNLRDRDNGYTF
TRBJ1-4	NA	TRBV5-4	NA	TGTGCCAGCAGCTTGGATGGGCTTGAAAAACTGTTTTTT	CASSLDGLEKLFF
TRBJ2-3	TRBD2	TRBV5-8	NA	TGTGCCAGCAGCTTGCGGACGGGGGGGAGCACAGATACGCAGTATTTT	CASSLRTGGSTDTQYF
TRBJ1-3	NA	TRBV7-2	NA	TGTGCCAGCAGCTTAATCAGAGTCTCTGGAAACACCATATATTTT	CASSLIRVSGNTIYF
TRBJ2-2	NA	TRBV5-4	NA	TGTGCCAGCAGCTTGGACGGCCCCGGGGAGCTGTTTTTT	CASSLDGPGELFF
TRBJ1-5	NA	TRBV28	NA	TGTGCCAGCAGTTTAATGGGTTGGATGGGCCAGCCCCAGCATTTT	CASSLMGWMGQPQHF
TRBJ2-3	NA	TRBV29-1	NA	TGCAGCGTATCGACTAGGCAGGCAGATACGCAGTATTTT	CSVSTRQADTQYF
TRBJ1-2	NA	TRBV30	NA	TGTGCCTGGGAGTCCGACCGCGGTACTTCTGGCTACACCTTC	CAWESDRGTSGYTF